Detailed here is one T cell receptor (beta chain). Its target is not known. This sample was taken from a study of shared clonotypes between healthy human individuals. Study as a whole: CD4 naive and memory got three plates each, CD8 naive two, CD8 memory one.

A split of CD4+ cells into CD45RA+ naive and CD45RA-negative memory subsets was performed. Germline V CDR1 and CDR2: SGHDT, YYEEEE. The CDR3 is made up of 13 amino acids. V lost 2 bases and J lost 3, with 9 bases in between. TCRdb's copy holds only in-frame clones and misses some; the assay was immunoSEQ multiplex PCR. Among over 1.5 million clones listed, about 98% were seen once. Study findings and constraints: Non-shared clonotypes had lower generation probabilities than those shared by all four donors.

This chain links TRBV5-6 with TRBJ2-7, with D maybe TRBD1 (6 bases). Sequencing was performed on naive CD4+ T cells sorted from blood. Documented subset: CD45RA+ positively selected. The sequence came from a man aged 30 to 39 in good health. DNA of the CDR3: TGTGCCAGCAGCTTCAGGGGCGGCTACGAGCAGTACTTC. Translation gives CASSFRGGYEQYF.